This TCR beta chain appears in the sequencing data of a study of shared clonotypes between healthy human individuals (dated by TCRdb to 2019 to 2021). With regard to the full study: The cohort comprised two women and a few men aged 18 to 49 years. For each donor, CD4 naive and CD4 memory were each run on three plates, CD8 naive on two plates, and CD8 memory on one plate. To estimate repertoire size and how much clonotype sharing occurs between individuals, the study deeply sequenced the blood TCR repertoires of about 5 healthy adults. To increase sequencing depth and limit assay-specific biases, different laboratories used diverse techniques to prepare libraries and sequence TCR repertoires. Between about 0.94 and 8.9 billion PBMCs per donor were obtained by leukapheresis.

CD8 naive samples were CD45RO-negative cells positively selected for CCR7, giving a CD45RA+CCR7+ population that excluded TemRA cells. Donors were healthy HIV-negative adults with no recently reported acute infections or vaccinations. Only Caucasian adults living in Nashville, Tennessee, USA were represented among the donors. After blood collection by leukapheresis, PBMCs were isolated using Ficoll-Histopaque density gradient centrifugation and then cryopreserved in the vapor phase of liquid nitrogen. Analytical flow cytometry was used to check the purity and quantity of every magnetically sorted T cell population. Each sorted fraction had its genomic DNA isolated and then quantified by UV absorbance on a Nanodrop 2000c. V and J lose 0 bases and 2 bases, and a span of 19 bases separates them. The germline V gene provides CDR1 SGHTA and CDR2 FQGNSA. The cysteine opens and the phenylalanine closes a CDR3 of 18 amino acids. Only CDR3 DNA remains: 54 bases, in frame from the first base.

Using the deep immunoSEQ assay, multiplex PCR amplified TCR CDR3 regions from genomic DNA. Genomic DNA extracted from each cell subset was distributed evenly over all wells of several immunoSEQ 96-well plates, and each plate served as one replicate. Each replicate PCR for sorted subsets received around 200 ng genomic DNA, equal to about 30,000 T cell genomes. Purified libraries were measured with a Qubit 3.0 fluorometer, size-checked on a Bioanalyzer 2100, and measured again with the KAPA Library Quantification kit. Each immunoSEQ 96-well plate was sequenced on its own single-read 150-cycle Illumina NextSeq 550 flow cell. The paper's processing steps were these. Because only junctional sequences without quality scores were contained in the immunoSEQ output, filtering matching that applied to full-length reads could not be performed. Sequences were annotated with PyIR, a Python wrapper for IgBLAST v1.9, and V/J genes and CDR3 were assigned using IMGT germline references. Any read was removed if the V/J assignment was weak (E-value above 1e-6), the CDR3 was missing, or the read contained stop codons, out-of-frame junctions, or ambiguous translated residues. V3J clonotypes were defined as sequences sharing an identical inferred V gene, J gene, and CDR3 amino acid sequence. Percentage overlap between repertoires was calculated by dividing the number of shared unique clonotypes by the size of the smaller repertoire. Repertoire richness was assessed with RTK rarefaction, the Chao1 estimator, and Recon v2.1 estimates of unobserved clonotypes. Generation probabilities for all TCRbeta clonotypes obtained by the gDNA method from a handful of donors were computed using OLGA. What TCRdb holds here is the immuneACCESS table cut down to in-frame rearrangements. Part of the clones is not present; checked against another copy, under half of the missing clones reflect an unresolved V gene, and the others are unexplained. That table supplies the V and J calls and clone size; D and trimming were determined from the DNA. This sample has about 800,000 clones in its table, and 96% of those were observed once. The ten biggest clones cover about 0.22% of the sample.

The investigation overall reported the following: Pairwise subsampling led to the expectation that sequencing depth would affect the degree of clonotype sharing among donors. The small number of donors limited the genetic and exposure-history diversity represented. Sampling was restricted to blood, and TCR repertoires in tissues likely differ from the TCR repertoires found in blood. Approximately 5% of naive CD4, approximately 3.7% of naive CD8, roughly 2.4% of memory CD4, and approximately 0.39% of memory CD8 clonotypes were shared across a handful of donors. Incomplete sequencing was indicated by rarefaction of sorted-subset datasets, despite the large sequencing depth. Compared with non-shared clonotypes, the clonotypes found in all four sorted-subset donors had higher generation probabilities. Larger estimated clonotype richness was generally found for naive subsets than for memory subsets.

Details on this clone: There is no known antigen for this receptor. There are no base qualities to consult, and no much larger clone falls within one base.

The sequence was collected from a man younger than 40 in good health. Rearrangement joined TRBV7-2 to TRBJ2-5, with the D gene too uncertain to name. Sequencing used naive CD8+ T cells sorted from blood. The meaning of the sample's cell subset or site label: CD45RA+CCR7+. The nucleotides read TGTGCCAGCAGCTTAGCGGGCCTACCTCGACGGCTACAAGAGACCCAGTACTTC. Its protein reads: CASSLAGLPRRLQETQYF.